The clone carrying this T cell receptor (beta chain) was observed at least ten times. The antigen is unknown. Template was bulk tumor genomic DNA, around 600 ng per sample. Far-apart biopsies, several per primary tumor, were taken during surgery. The cohort was untreated, with newly diagnosed non-small cell lung cancer undergoing curative surgery. For the TCR beta CDR3, multiplex PCR with 32 V and 13 J primers performed the amplification. MiXCR was run by TCRdb on the multiplex PCR reads, yielding one entry per CDR3 protein. The top ten clones hold roughly a fifth of a sample with under 13,000 distinct CDR3 sequences, more than 25% of them seen once. These data are taken from a study of immune heterogeneity within non-small cell lung tumors. Study results and limitations: Tumor sites within a patient were found to share identical dominant CDR3 beta clonotypes, and site-unique high-frequency clones were also present.

V was shortened by 6 bases and J by 1 base, with 10 bases between the two germline ends. The CDR3 has 13 amino acids. The TCR originated in a woman aged 45-65 years with non-small cell lung cancer. The source material was lung tumor tissue. This chain links TRBV12-3 or TRBV12-4 with TRBJ2-7; the D is unclear. CDR3 DNA sequence: TGTGCCAGCAGGATGCATGGTTCCTACGAGCAGTACTTC. Translation gives CASRMHGSYEQYF.